This is a list of T cell receptor beta chains from one sample in a study of lymphopenia after photon versus proton radiotherapy. Clones were sequenced by immunoSEQ multiplex PCR, and TCRdb holds only the in-frame ones, with some missing. The sample shows tens of thousands of clones, 65% to 85% of them seen only once. Sequenced material: peripheral blood, taken from a patient treated with proton-based radiotherapy. The receptors come from a man aged 55 to 70 with pancreatic cancer. Each CDR3 is given with its conserved first and last residue. The D gene is left open where the match is weak. Clone sizes are given selectively: once, few, many, or a class where the clone is expanded.

CDR3 protein,CDR3 DNA,clone size,D gene,J gene,V gene
CASSLSWGSGSEQYF,TGTGCCAGCAGCTTGTCGTGGGGGAGCGGCTCCGAGCAGTACTTC,-,-,TRBJ2-7,TRBV11-1
CASILTASGANVLTF,TGTGCCAGTATCTTGACAGCCTCTGGGGCCAACGTCCTGACTTTC,-,-,TRBJ2-6,TRBV19
CASSEYDTVSGRAGNEQFF,TGTGCCAGCAGTGAATACGATACTGTCAGCGGGAGGGCGGGCAATGAGCAGTTCTTC,-,TRBD2,TRBJ2-1,TRBV6-1
CASSLQGNGRNEQFF,TGTGCCAGTTCCTTACAGGGTAACGGACGCAATGAGCAGTTCTTC,-,-,TRBJ2-1,TRBV19
CASSLAGDTEAFF,TGTGCTAGCAGCTTAGCAGGGGACACTGAAGCTTTCTTT,few,-,TRBJ1-1,TRBV7-7
CASSLAGAADTQYF,TGTGCCAGCAGCTTAGCGGGAGCGGCAGATACGCAGTATTTT,-,-,TRBJ2-3,TRBV7-2
CASSSQRGLNEQFF,TGTGCCAGCAGCTCCCAAAGGGGGTTGAATGAGCAGTTCTTC,-,-,TRBJ2-1,TRBV7-3
CASSEGRAGHQYF,TGTGCCAGCAGTGAGGGGAGGGCGGGACACCAGTACTTC,-,-,TRBJ2-5,TRBV28
CASSEGPGQPQHF,TGTGCCAGCAGTGAAGGACCGGGGCAGCCCCAGCATTTT,-,-,TRBJ1-5,TRBV6-4
CSVRSGGEGNQPQHF,TGCAGCGTTAGATCAGGGGGCGAAGGCAATCAGCCCCAGCATTTT,few,TRBD1,TRBJ1-5,TRBV29-1
CASSRTSGRPSSYNEQFF,TGTGCCAGCAGCCGGACTAGCGGGAGGCCCAGCTCCTACAATGAGCAGTTCTTC,-,TRBD2,TRBJ2-1,TRBV7-8
CASSFGVGGRRGEQYF,TGTGCCAGCAGCTTTGGTGTTGGTGGGAGAAGGGGGGAGCAGTACTTC,-,-,TRBJ2-7,TRBV7-2
CASSERNWGYQETQYF,TGTGCCAGCAGCGAGAGGAATTGGGGGTACCAAGAGACCCAGTACTTC,-,-,TRBJ2-5,TRBV11-3
CASRDTGGAIGAGANVLTF,TGTGCCAGCAGGGATACAGGGGGCGCAATAGGGGCTGGGGCCAACGTCCTGACTTTC,-,TRBD1,TRBJ2-6,TRBV28
CATERQGPYEQYF,TGTGCCACAGAACGACAGGGGCCCTACGAGCAGTACTTC,-,TRBD1,TRBJ2-7,TRBV2
CASTDGALSDGYTF,TGTGCCAGCACCGATGGGGCCTTATCAGATGGCTACACCTTC,-,-,TRBJ1-2,TRBV28
CASTYGQHNYSPLHF,TGTGCCAGCACTTACGGGCAACATAACTATTCACCCCTCCACTTT,-,-,TRBJ1-6,TRBV6-6
CASSNSGFGPEQYF,TGTGCCAGTAGTAACTCGGGATTCGGGCCCGAGCAGTACTTC,few,-,TRBJ2-7,TRBV19
CASSPGGWKNIQYF,TGCGCCAGCAGCCCAGGGGGCTGGAAAAACATTCAGTACTTC,-,TRBD1,TRBJ2-4,TRBV5-1
CASSPPGWGQGNTIYF,TGTGCCAGCTCACCACCGGGATGGGGCCAGGGAAACACCATATATTTT,-,-,TRBJ1-3,TRBV18
CASSRVAGGNEQFF,TGCGCCAGCAGCAGGGTAGCGGGAGGGAATGAGCAGTTCTTC,-,TRBD2,TRBJ2-1,TRBV5-1
CASSLGSGRIINEQFF,TGTGCCAGCAGCTTGGGGAGCGGGAGGATTATAAATGAGCAGTTCTTC,-,TRBD2,TRBJ2-1,TRBV5-4
CASSFRWTGINGYTF,TGTGCCAGCAGTTTCCGTTGGACAGGGATTAACGGCTACACCTTC,few,TRBD1,TRBJ1-2,TRBV28
CASSLGGGVRYGYTF,TGTGCCAGCAGTTTGGGAGGGGGCGTTCGATATGGCTACACCTTC,few,TRBD1,TRBJ1-2,TRBV28
CASSLAGGYEQYF,TGTGCCAGCAGCTTAGCGGGCGGATACGAGCAGTACTTC,-,-,TRBJ2-7,TRBV7-9